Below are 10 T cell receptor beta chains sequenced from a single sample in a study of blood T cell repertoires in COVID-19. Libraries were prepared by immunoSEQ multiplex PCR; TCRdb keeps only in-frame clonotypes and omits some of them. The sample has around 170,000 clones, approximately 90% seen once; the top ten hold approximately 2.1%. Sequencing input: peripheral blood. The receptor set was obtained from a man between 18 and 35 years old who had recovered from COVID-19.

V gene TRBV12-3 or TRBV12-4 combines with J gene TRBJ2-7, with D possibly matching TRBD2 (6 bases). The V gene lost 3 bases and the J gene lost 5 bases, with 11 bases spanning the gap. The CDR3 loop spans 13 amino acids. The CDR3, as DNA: TGTGCCAGCAGTTTGCGGGGCCACCACGAGCAGTACTTC. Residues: CASSLRGHHEQYF.

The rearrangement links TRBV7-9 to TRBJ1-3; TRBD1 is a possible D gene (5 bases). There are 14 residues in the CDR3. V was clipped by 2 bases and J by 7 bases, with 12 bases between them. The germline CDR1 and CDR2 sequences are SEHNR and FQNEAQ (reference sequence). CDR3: CASSLTTDSNTIYF. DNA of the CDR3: TGTGCCAGCAGCTTAACGACAGATAGCAACACCATATATTTT.

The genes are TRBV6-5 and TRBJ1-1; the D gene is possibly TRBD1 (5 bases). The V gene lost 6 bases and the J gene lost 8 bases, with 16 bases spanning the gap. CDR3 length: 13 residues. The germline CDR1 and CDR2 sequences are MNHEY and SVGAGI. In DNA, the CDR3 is TGTGCCAGCAGGGCCATTGGGGGGAGGGAAGCTTTCTTT. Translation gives CASRAIGGREAFF.

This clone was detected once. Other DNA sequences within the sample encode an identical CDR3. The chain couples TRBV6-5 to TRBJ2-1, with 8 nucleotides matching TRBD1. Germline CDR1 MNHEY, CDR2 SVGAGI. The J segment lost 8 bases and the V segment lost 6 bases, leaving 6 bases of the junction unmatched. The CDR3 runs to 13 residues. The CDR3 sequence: CASSLGGQDEQFF. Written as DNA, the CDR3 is TGTGCCAGCAGCCTAGGGGGACAGGATGAGCAGTTCTTC.

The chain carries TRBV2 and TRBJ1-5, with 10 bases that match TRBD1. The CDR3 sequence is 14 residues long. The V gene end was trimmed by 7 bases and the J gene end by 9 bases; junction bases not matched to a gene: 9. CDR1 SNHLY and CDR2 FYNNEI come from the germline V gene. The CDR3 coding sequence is TGTGCCAGCACCGGGACAGGGGCCGCCGTGCCCCAGCATTTT. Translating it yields CASTGTGAAVPQHF.

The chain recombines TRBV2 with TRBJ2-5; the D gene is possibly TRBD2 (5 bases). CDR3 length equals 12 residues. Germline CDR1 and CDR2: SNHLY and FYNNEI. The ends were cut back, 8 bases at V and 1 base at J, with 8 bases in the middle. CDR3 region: CASLRAQETQYF. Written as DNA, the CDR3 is TGTGCCAGCCTGCGGGCCCAAGAGACCCAGTACTTC.

The CDR3 sequence: CASSQSRGICGYTF. DNA of the CDR3: TGCGCCAGCAGTCAATCAAGGGGGATTTGTGGCTACACCTTC. V gene TRBV23-1 combines with J gene TRBJ1-2, with D possibly matching TRBD1 (6 bases). TRBV23-1 is sorted into the ORF group, with uncertain function. The V end was cut by 0 bases, the J end by 7 bases, with 12 bases between. This CDR3 is 14 amino acids long.

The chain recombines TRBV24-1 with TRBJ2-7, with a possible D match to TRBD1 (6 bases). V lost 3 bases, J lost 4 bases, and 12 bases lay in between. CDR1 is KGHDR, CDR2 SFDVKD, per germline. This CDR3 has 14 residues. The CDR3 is CATSDPWTVYEQYF. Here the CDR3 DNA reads TGTGCCACCAGTGATCCGTGGACAGTGTACGAGCAGTACTTC.

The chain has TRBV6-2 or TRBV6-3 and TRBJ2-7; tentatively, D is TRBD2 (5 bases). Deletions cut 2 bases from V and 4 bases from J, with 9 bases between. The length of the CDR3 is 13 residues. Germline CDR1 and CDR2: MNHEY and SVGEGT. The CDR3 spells CASSYVGVYEQYF. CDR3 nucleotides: TGTGCCAGCAGTTACGTGGGAGTTTACGAGCAGTACTTC.

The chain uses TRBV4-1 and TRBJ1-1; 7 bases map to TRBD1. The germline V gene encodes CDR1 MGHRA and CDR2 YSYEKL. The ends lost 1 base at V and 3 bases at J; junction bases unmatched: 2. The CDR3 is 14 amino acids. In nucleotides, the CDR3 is TGCGCCAGCAGCCAAGTAGGGGGCTACACTGAAGCTTTCTTT. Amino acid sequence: CASSQVGGYTEAFF.